This is a list of T cell receptor beta chains from one sample in a study of OX40 agonist ivuxolimab in advanced cancers. The method was immunoSEQ multiplex PCR; TCRdb's version includes in-frame clones alone and lacks a portion of them. The sample consists of almost 85,000 clones, roughly 89% of them appearing once. The source material was CD4+ or CD8+ T cells sorted from blood, sampled in a trial of the OX40 agonist ivuxolimab. The origin of the receptors is an adult with an advanced solid tumor such as melanoma, head and neck, liver or kidney cancer. Each CDR3 is given with its conserved first and last residue. A D gene is named only where the DNA matches it firmly. Clone size, where shown, is once, few, many, or a class for clones that have expanded.

abundance	j_gene	v_gene	len	d_gene	CDR3aa	CDR3nt
-	TRBJ2-5	TRBV9	12	-	CASSVGGGTQYF	TGTGCCAGCAGCGTAGGAGGGGGGACCCAGTACTTC
-	TRBJ1-3	TRBV7-9	14	-	CASSTTTSGNTIYF	TGTGCCAGCAGCACGACTACCTCTGGAAACACCATATATTTT
-	TRBJ2-3	TRBV4-1	13	-	CASSHRVGDTQYF	TGCGCCAGCAGCCACCGGGTGGGAGATACGCAGTATTTT
-	TRBJ1-2	TRBV18	14	TRBD1	CASSRWDRGQGYTF	TGTGCCAGCTCCCGCTGGGACAGGGGGCAAGGCTACACCTTC
-	TRBJ2-2	TRBV2	14	TRBD2	CASSGGLATGELFF	TGTGCCAGCAGTGGGGGACTAGCCACCGGGGAGCTGTTTTTT
-	TRBJ2-7	TRBV5-1	13	-	CASSLQGWYEQYF	TGCGCCAGCAGCTTACAGGGTTGGTACGAGCAGTACTTC
once	TRBJ2-1	TRBV6-1	16	-	CASSERTRGSYNEQFF	TGTGCCAGCAGTGAACGAACGCGGGGCTCCTACAATGAGCAGTTCTTC
-	TRBJ1-1	TRBV18	13	-	CASSPSLNTEAFF	TGTGCCAGCTCACCATCCCTGAACACTGAAGCTTTCTTT
-	TRBJ2-2	TRBV5-4	15	-	CASSLGRGTMGELFF	TGTGCCAGCAGCTTAGGCAGGGGCACCATGGGGGAGCTGTTTTTT
-	TRBJ1-6	TRBV11-2	14	TRBD1	CASSYSGGRSPLHF	TGTGCCAGCAGCTACTCAGGGGGCCGGTCACCCCTCCACTTT
-	TRBJ2-5	TRBV6-5	14	-	CATSVHPYQETQYF	TGTGCCACCTCGGTTCACCCTTACCAAGAGACCCAGTACTTC
-	TRBJ1-5	TRBV10-1	15	-	CASRPPDRLNQPQHF	TGCGCCAGCAGACCACCAGACAGACTGAATCAGCCCCAGCATTTT
-	TRBJ2-2	TRBV5-1	16	TRBD1	CASSLPGTGGSGELFF	TGCGCCAGCTCTTTACCCGGGACAGGGGGTTCCGGGGAGCTGTTTTTT
-	TRBJ2-1	TRBV5-1	15	-	CASSLVPGPDGEQFF	TGCGCCAGCAGCTTGGTCCCCGGCCCAGACGGTGAGCAGTTCTTC
-	TRBJ1-5	TRBV23-1	14	-	CASGDWDGNQPQHF	TGCGCCAGCGGGGACTGGGACGGTAATCAGCCCCAGCATTTT
-	TRBJ2-1	TRBV5-1	14	TRBD2	CASSFTSGNNEQFF	TGCGCCAGCAGCTTTACTAGCGGAAACAATGAGCAGTTCTTC
-	TRBJ2-5	TRBV10-3	15	TRBD2	CAISETSGRAETQYF	TGTGCCATCAGTGAGACTAGCGGGAGGGCAGAGACCCAGTACTTC
once	TRBJ2-7	TRBV15	13	-	CATSRGTNYEQYF	TGTGCCACCAGCAGAGGGACGAACTACGAGCAGTACTTC
-	TRBJ2-1	TRBV5-1	15	TRBD2	CASSLGGTSIGEQFF	TGCGCCAGCAGCTTGGGTGGGACTAGCATAGGGGAGCAGTTCTTC
-	TRBJ2-5	TRBV18	13	-	CASSPPSSETQYF	TGTGCCAGCTCACCCCCCTCCTCAGAGACCCAGTACTTC
-	TRBJ1-4	TRBV18	20	TRBD1	CASSHFFGQGAAATNEKLFF	TGTGCCAGCTCCCATTTCTTCGGGCAGGGGGCAGCGGCAACTAATGAAAAACTGTTTTTT
once	TRBJ2-7	TRBV4-2	14	TRBD1	CASSLSTGGHEQYF	TGTGCCAGCAGCCTTTCCACAGGGGGACACGAGCAGTACTTC
-	TRBJ2-5	TRBV6-4	15	TRBD2	CASRFSGRREETQYF	TGTGCCAGCAGATTTAGCGGGAGGAGGGAGGAGACCCAGTACTTC
-	TRBJ2-7	TRBV14	12	-	CASSQDLAAQYF	TGTGCCAGCAGCCAAGATTTAGCAGCGCAGTACTTC
few	TRBJ2-2	TRBV7-8	15	-	CASSLARGVTGELFF	TGTGCCAGCAGCTTAGCTCGCGGGGTCACCGGGGAGCTGTTTTTT
-	TRBJ1-5	TRBV7-9	13	-	CASSSSVNQPQHF	TGTGCCAGCAGTTCATCGGTGAATCAGCCCCAGCATTTT
-	TRBJ2-3	TRBV7-9	14	TRBD1	CASSRQGGTDTQYF	TGTGCCAGCAGCAGACAGGGGGGCACAGATACGCAGTATTTT
once	TRBJ1-1	TRBV6-6	14	-	CASSERTGNTEAFF	TGTGCCAGCAGTGAGAGAACAGGGAACACTGAAGCTTTCTTT
-	TRBJ2-7	TRBV4-1	16	TRBD1	CASSQDLWTGSYEQYF	TGCGCCAGCAGCCAAGATCTCTGGACAGGGTCCTACGAGCAGTACTTC